This TCR beta chain was captured by sequencing in a study of control samples from healthy donors and cancer patients. This clone was seen only a few times. Using immunoSEQ multiplex PCR, the repertoire was profiled, and TCRdb retains in-frame clones only, with some absent. The sample holds more than 110,000 clones, over 85% seen once. The CDR3 covers 16 residues. V was clipped by 0 bases and J by 3 bases, with 9 bases between them. CDR1 MNHNY and CDR2 SVGAGI come from the germline V gene (reference sequence). This chain links TRBV6-6 with TRBJ1-6; D ambiguous. The clonotype comes from a man under 40 in good health. The sequenced sample was blood. The chain's CDR3 is CASSYSGPSYNSPLHF. The CDR3 bases are TGTGCCAGCAGTTACTCCGGACCCAGCTATAATTCACCCCTCCACTTT.